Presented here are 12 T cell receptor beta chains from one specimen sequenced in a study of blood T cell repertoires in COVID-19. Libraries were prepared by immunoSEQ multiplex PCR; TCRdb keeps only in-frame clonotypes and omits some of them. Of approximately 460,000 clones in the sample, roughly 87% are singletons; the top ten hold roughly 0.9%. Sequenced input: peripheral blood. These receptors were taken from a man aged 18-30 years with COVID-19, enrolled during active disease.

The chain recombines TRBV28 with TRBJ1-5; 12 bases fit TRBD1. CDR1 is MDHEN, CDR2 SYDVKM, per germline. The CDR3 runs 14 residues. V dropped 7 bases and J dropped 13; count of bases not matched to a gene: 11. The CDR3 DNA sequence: TGTGCCAGCACTCCTACCGGGACAGGGGGCACTCAGCATTTT. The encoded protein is CASTPTGTGGTQHF.

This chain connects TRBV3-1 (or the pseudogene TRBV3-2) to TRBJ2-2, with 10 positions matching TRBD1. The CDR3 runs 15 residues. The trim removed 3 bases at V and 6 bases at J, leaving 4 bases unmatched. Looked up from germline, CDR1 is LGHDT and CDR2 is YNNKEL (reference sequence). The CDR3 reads CASSQIGQGAGELFF. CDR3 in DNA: TGTGCCAGCAGCCAGATAGGACAGGGGGCCGGGGAGCTGTTTTTT.

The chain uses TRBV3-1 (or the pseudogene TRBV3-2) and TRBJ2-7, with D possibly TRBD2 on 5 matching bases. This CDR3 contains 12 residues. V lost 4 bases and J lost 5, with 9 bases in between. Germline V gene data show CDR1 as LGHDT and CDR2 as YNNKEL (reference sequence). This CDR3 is CASSLLEDEQYF. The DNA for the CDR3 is TGTGCCAGCAGCCTACTGGAGGACGAGCAGTACTTC.

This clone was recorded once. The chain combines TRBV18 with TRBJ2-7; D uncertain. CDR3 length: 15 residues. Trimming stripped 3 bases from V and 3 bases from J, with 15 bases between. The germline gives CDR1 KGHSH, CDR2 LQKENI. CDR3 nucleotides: TGTGCCAGCTCACCCGCGTCCCGGTCGTTCTACGAGCAGTACTTC. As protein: CASSPASRSFYEQYF.

The CDR3 DNA sequence: TGTGCCAGTAGTATCAACAGGAAAAATTCACCCCTCCACTTT. As protein: CASSINRKNSPLHF. The chain combines TRBV19 with TRBJ1-6, with D possibly matching TRBD1 (5 bases). The V end was cut by 3 bases, the J end by 7 bases, with 10 bases between. CDR3 length: 14 residues. Looked up from germline, CDR1 is LNHDA and CDR2 is SQIVND (reference sequence).

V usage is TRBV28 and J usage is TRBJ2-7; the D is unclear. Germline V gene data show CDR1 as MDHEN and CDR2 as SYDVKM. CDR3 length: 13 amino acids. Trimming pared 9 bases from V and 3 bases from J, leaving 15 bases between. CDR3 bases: TGTGCCAGTTGGTCGGAGAGGCACTACGAGCAGTACTTC. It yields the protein CASWSERHYEQYF.

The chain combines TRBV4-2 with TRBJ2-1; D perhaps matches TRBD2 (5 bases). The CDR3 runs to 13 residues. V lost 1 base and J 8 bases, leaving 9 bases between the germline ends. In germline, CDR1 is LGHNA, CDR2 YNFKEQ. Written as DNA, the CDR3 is TGTGCCAGCAGCCAAGTATTGGGAGATGAGCAGTTCTTC. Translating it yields CASSQVLGDEQFF.

The CDR3 is CASSSNRNEAFF. The DNA for the CDR3 is TGTGCCAGCAGCTCTAACAGAAATGAAGCTTTCTTT. The chain combines TRBV3-1 (or the pseudogene TRBV3-2) with TRBJ1-1; D is unresolved. V was clipped by 5 bases and J by 7 bases, with 11 bases between them. This CDR3 spans 12 amino acids. CDR1 LGHDT and CDR2 YNNKEL come from the germline V gene (reference sequence).

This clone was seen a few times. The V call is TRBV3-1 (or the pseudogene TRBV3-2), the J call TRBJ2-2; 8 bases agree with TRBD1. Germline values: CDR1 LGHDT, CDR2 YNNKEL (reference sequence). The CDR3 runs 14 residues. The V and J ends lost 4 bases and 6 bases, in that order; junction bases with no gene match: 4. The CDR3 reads CASSPDRVPGELFF. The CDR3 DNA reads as TGTGCCAGCAGCCCGGACAGGGTGCCCGGGGAGCTGTTTTTT.

CDR3 DNA: TGTGCCAGCTCCCTCGGGAGTCAGGGTTATGGCACCTTC. It specifies CASSLGSQGYGTF. The chain employs TRBV18 and TRBJ1-2; D possibly corresponds to TRBD1 (5 bases). Deletions cut 6 bases from V and 13 bases from J, with 21 bases between. CDR3 length: 13 residues. The germline V gene has CDR1 KGHSH and CDR2 LQKENI.

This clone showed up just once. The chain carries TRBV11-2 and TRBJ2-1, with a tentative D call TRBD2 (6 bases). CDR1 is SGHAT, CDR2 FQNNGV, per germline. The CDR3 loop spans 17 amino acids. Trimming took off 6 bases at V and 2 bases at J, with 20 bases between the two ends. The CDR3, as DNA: TGTGCCAGCAGAGGCCGGGATGGAGGGCCGCCCTACAATGAGCAGTTCTTC. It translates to CASRGRDGGPPYNEQFF.

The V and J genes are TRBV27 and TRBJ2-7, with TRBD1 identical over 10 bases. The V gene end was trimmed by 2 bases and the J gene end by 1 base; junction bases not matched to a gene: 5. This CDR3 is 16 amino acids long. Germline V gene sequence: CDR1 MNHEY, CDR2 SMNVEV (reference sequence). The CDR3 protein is CASSLGWTGGSYEQYF. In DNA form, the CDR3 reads TGTGCCAGCAGTTTAGGTTGGACAGGGGGATCCTACGAGCAGTACTTC.